The source of this TCR beta chain is a study of T cell repertoires in cytomegalovirus infection. As for the study in general: Public TCR beta signatures were indicative of both CMV infection and a matching HLA type. General study points: Cumulative public TCR beta family frequency identified carriers of CMV plus the relevant HLA.

As regards this clonotype: The antigen is unknown.

TCRdb used MiXCR to reprocess the reads, holding one entry per CDR3 protein. Among under 150,000 distinct CDR3 sequences, about 24% were seen once, and the ten largest hold approximately 35%. J gave up 6 bases and V 5 bases, and 15 bases lay outside the gene matches. This CDR3 is built from 16 residues. Germline V lookup: CDR1 SEHNR, CDR2 FQNEAQ (reference sequence). This TCR derives from a human donor in good health (CMV status not recorded). Some clones in this sample may be carry-over from other donors' samples. The V gene is TRBV7-9, the J gene TRBJ2-7; 8 bases agree with TRBD2. The sample was PBMCs, sequenced either directly or after in vitro stimulation (not recorded which). The CDR3 DNA reads as TGTGCCAGCAGCGTAGGTCGGGGGGGTCGAGATCGCGAGCAGTACTTC. This sequence encodes CASSVGRGGRDREQYF.